This TCR beta chain derives from a study of control samples from healthy donors and cancer patients. Germline values: CDR1 SGHVS, CDR2 FNYEAQ. With V trimmed by 5 bases and J by 12 bases, 9 bases remained unmatched. The CDR3 totals 15 residues. Sample share makes this clone medium-sized. Libraries were prepared by immunoSEQ multiplex PCR; TCRdb keeps only in-frame clonotypes and omits some of them. The table lists about 150,000 clones, over 90% of them singletons. The sequence derives from a man aged 50 to 60 in good health. Input material: blood. The rearrangement joins TRBV7-6 to TRBJ2-1, with 14 nucleotides matching TRBD2. The CDR3 DNA sequence: TGTGCCAGCAGCATCGGGACTAGCGGGAGAAGAGGGCAGTTCTTC. Translated: CASSIGTSGRRGQFF.